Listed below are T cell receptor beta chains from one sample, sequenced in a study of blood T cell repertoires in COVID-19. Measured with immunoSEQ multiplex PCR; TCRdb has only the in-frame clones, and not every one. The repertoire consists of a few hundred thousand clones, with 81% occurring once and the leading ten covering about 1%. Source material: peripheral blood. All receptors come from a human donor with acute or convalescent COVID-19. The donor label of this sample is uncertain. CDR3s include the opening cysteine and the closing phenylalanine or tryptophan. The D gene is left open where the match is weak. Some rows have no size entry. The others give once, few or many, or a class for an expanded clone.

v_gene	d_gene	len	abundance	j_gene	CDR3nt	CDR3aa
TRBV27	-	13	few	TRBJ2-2	TGTGCCACGATGCGGCCGAACACCGGGGAGCTGTTTTTT	CATMRPNTGELFF
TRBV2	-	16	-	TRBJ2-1	TGTGCCAGCAGATCTCAGACTGTAAGCTCCTACAATGAGCAGTTCTTC	CASRSQTVSSYNEQFF
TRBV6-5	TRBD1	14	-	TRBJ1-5	TGTGCCAGCAGTCCTTGGGACAGGAATCAGCCCCAGCATTTT	CASSPWDRNQPQHF
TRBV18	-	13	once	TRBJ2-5	TGTGCCAGCTCACCACTGGCCCAAGAGACCCAGTACTTC	CASSPLAQETQYF
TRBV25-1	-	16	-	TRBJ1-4	TGTGCCAGCACCGGACGATGGGGAGCTTCTAATGAAAAACTGTTTTTT	CASTGRWGASNEKLFF
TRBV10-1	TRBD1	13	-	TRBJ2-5	TGCGCCAGCATGGTCAGGGGGTTGGAGACCCAGTACTTC	CASMVRGLETQYF
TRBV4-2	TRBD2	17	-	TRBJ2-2	TGTGCCAGCAGCCAAGTGGGACTAGCGGGATACACCGGGGAGCTGTTTTTT	CASSQVGLAGYTGELFF
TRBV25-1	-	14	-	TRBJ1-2	TGTGCCAGCAGTGCAGGGGTAGCTAACTATGGCTACACCTTC	CASSAGVANYGYTF
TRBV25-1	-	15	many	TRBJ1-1	TGTGCCAGCAGTGAATTAGGGGGGGCGAGCACTGAAGCTTTCTTT	CASSELGGASTEAFF
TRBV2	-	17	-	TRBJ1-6	TGTGCCAGCAGAAGAGAGGGCAGTAGCTCCTATAATTCACCCCTCCACTTT	CASRREGSSSYNSPLHF
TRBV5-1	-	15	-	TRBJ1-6	TGCGCCAGCAGCAAAGACAGCTACTATAATTCACCCCTCCACTTT	CASSKDSYYNSPLHF
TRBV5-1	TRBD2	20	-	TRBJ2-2	TGCGCCAGCAGCTTAGGATCACTAGCGGGGGGATATACTTCCACCGGGGAGCTGTTTTTT	CASSLGSLAGGYTSTGELFF
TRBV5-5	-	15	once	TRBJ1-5	TGTGCCAGCAGCCGCGACAGGTTTAGCAATCAGCCCCAGCATTTT	CASSRDRFSNQPQHF
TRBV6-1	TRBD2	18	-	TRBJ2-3	TGTGCCAGCAGTGCCTTTGCGGGAGGTGCCGCGAGCACAGATACGCAGTATTTT	CASSAFAGGAASTDTQYF
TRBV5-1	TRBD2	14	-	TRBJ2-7	TGCGCCAGCAGCTTGATAGCGGGAGTAAACGAGCAGTACTTC	CASSLIAGVNEQYF
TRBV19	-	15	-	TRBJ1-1	TGTGCCAGTAGTATGGAAGGGGCAGGGAACACTGAAGCTTTCTTT	CASSMEGAGNTEAFF
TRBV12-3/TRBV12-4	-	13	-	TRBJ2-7	TGTGCCAGCAGGTTAACAGGGAACTACGAGCAGTACTTC	CASRLTGNYEQYF
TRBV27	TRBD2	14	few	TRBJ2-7	TGTGCCAGCAGCCGGACCGCGGGGGGCTACGAGCAGTACTTC	CASSRTAGGYEQYF
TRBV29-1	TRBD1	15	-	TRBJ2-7	TGCAGCGTTGCTTCCCCGGGACAGGGGGCGCGGGAGCAGTACTTC	CSVASPGQGAREQYF
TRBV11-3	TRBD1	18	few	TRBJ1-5	TGTGCCAGCAGCTTAGAAGGACAGGTTCCATATAGCAATCAGCCCCAGCATTTT	CASSLEGQVPYSNQPQHF
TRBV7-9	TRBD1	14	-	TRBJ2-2	TGTGCCAGCAGCTTAGCGACAGGGGTGCGGGAGCTGTTTTTT	CASSLATGVRELFF
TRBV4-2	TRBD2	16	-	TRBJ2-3	TGTGCCAGCAGCCGACTAGCGGGAGTGTTCACAGATACGCAGTATTTT	CASSRLAGVFTDTQYF
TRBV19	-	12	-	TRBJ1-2	TGTGCCAGTTCCACATATGACTATGGCTACACCTTC	CASSTYDYGYTF
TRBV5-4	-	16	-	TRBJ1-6	TGTGCCAGCAGCTTGTCCTCACTTTCCTATAATTCACCCCTCCACTTT	CASSLSSLSYNSPLHF
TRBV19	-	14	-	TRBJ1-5	TGTGCCAGTACGATGGGGCAGAACAATCAGCCCCAGCATTTT	CASTMGQNNQPQHF
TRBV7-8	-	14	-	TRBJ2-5	TGTGCCAGCAGCTTAGCGAACCTCGGGGAGACCCAGTACTTC	CASSLANLGETQYF
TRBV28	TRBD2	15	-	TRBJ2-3	TGTGCCAGCAGTAGGTCTAGCGGGATCACAGATACGCAGTATTTT	CASSRSSGITDTQYF
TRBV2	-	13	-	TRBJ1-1	TGTGCCAGCAGCCTCGACAGGAACACTGAAGCTTTCTTT	CASSLDRNTEAFF
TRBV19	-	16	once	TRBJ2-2	TGTGCCAGTAGTTGGGTCGGACTACCCAACACCGGGGAGCTGTTTTTT	CASSWVGLPNTGELFF
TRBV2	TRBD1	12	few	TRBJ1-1	TGTGCCAGCAGGGGGGACAGCCGTGAAGCTTTCTTT	CASRGDSREAFF
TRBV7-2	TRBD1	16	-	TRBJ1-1	TGTGCCAGCAGCTTAGGGTGGTGGGGACAGGGTACCGAAGCTTTCTTT	CASSLGWWGQGTEAFF
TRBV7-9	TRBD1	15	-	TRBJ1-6	TGTGCCAGCAGCCGAGGACAGGGCTCCAGCTCACCCCTCCACTTT	CASSRGQGSSSPLHF
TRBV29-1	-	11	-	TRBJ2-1	TGCAGCGTTGGCAGGGGCAATGAGCAGTTCTTC	CSVGRGNEQFF
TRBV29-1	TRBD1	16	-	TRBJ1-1	TGCAGCGTTACGAAATGGACAGGGGAATTAGGCACTGAAGCTTTCTTT	CSVTKWTGELGTEAFF
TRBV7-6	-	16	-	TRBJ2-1	TGTGCCAGCAGCTTAGTTTTCACCACAAAAAACAATGAGCAGTTCTTC	CASSLVFTTKNNEQFF
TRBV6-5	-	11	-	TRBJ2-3	TGTGCCAGCAGCCACACGAATACGCAGTATTTT	CASSHTNTQYF
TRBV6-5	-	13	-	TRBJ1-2	TGTGCCAGCAGCCCAACAGTGGGCTATGGCTACACCTTC	CASSPTVGYGYTF